The rows below give T cell receptor beta chains drawn from one sample of a study of blood T cell repertoires in COVID-19. TCRdb's copy holds only in-frame clones and misses some; the assay was immunoSEQ multiplex PCR. The sample records fewer than 120,000 clones, nearly 90% being singletons. What was sequenced was peripheral blood. These receptors were obtained from a human donor in a cohort sampled during active COVID-19. The CDR3 runs from the conserved cysteine through the conserved F or W. The D gene is left open where the match is weak. Clone sizes are given selectively: once, few, many, or a class where the clone is expanded.

J gene: TRBJ2-7
V gene: TRBV7-9
D gene: TRBD1
clone size: NA
CDR3 protein: CASRLGTGDYEQYF
CDR3 DNA: TGTGCCAGCAGGTTAGGGACAGGGGACTACGAGCAGTACTTC

J gene: TRBJ1-2
V gene: TRBV21-1
D gene: NA
clone size: NA
CDR3 protein: CASSKAGATNYGYTF
CDR3 DNA: TGTGCCAGCAGCAAAGCAGGAGCTACTAACTATGGCTACACCTTC

J gene: TRBJ1-2
V gene: TRBV6-5
D gene: NA
clone size: NA
CDR3 protein: CASSSGSRQIPLGYTF
CDR3 DNA: TGTGCCAGCAGTTCAGGATCCAGACAGATTCCTCTCGGATACACCTTC

J gene: TRBJ2-7
V gene: TRBV6-1
D gene: NA
clone size: once
CDR3 protein: CASSEYGGYRVLYF
CDR3 DNA: TGTGCCAGCAGTGAATACGGTGGATACAGAGTTTTGTACTTC

J gene: TRBJ2-1
V gene: TRBV27
D gene: TRBD2
clone size: NA
CDR3 protein: CASKSHRGGRDEQFF
CDR3 DNA: TGTGCCAGCAAATCCCATCGCGGAGGGAGGGATGAGCAGTTCTTC

J gene: TRBJ2-1
V gene: TRBV5-5
D gene: TRBD2
clone size: NA
CDR3 protein: CASSLVLAGGNPSYNEQFF
CDR3 DNA: TGTGCCAGCAGCTTGGTTCTAGCGGGGGGGAACCCCTCCTACAATGAGCAGTTCTTC

J gene: TRBJ2-7
V gene: TRBV2
D gene: NA
clone size: NA
CDR3 protein: CASGRRYEQYF
CDR3 DNA: TGTGCCAGTGGGAGGAGGTACGAGCAGTACTTC

J gene: TRBJ1-1
V gene: TRBV20-1
D gene: NA
clone size: NA
CDR3 protein: CSAPEWGEAFF
CDR3 DNA: TGCAGTGCTCCGGAGTGGGGCGAGGCTTTCTTT

J gene: TRBJ2-2
V gene: TRBV5-4
D gene: NA
clone size: NA
CDR3 protein: CASSPRGMATGELFF
CDR3 DNA: TGTGCCAGCAGCCCCCGGGGGATGGCCACCGGGGAGCTGTTTTTT

J gene: TRBJ2-1
V gene: TRBV9
D gene: NA
clone size: NA
CDR3 protein: CASSVENSDNEQFF
CDR3 DNA: TGTGCCAGCAGCGTAGAAAATAGCGACAATGAGCAGTTCTTC

J gene: TRBJ2-5
V gene: TRBV25-1
D gene: NA
clone size: NA
CDR3 protein: CASSDPDKETQYF
CDR3 DNA: TGTGCCAGCAGTGACCCCGACAAAGAGACCCAGTACTTC

J gene: TRBJ2-4
V gene: TRBV7-9
D gene: TRBD2
clone size: NA
CDR3 protein: CASSLGTSGSNIQYF
CDR3 DNA: TGTGCCAGCAGCTTAGGAACTAGCGGGAGTAACATTCAGTACTTC

J gene: TRBJ2-1
V gene: TRBV9
D gene: NA
clone size: NA
CDR3 protein: CASSPLGTGVFNEQFF
CDR3 DNA: TGTGCCAGCAGCCCTCTCGGGACTGGAGTATTCAATGAGCAGTTCTTC

J gene: TRBJ1-2
V gene: TRBV30
D gene: NA
clone size: once
CDR3 protein: CAWSLRGANYGYTF
CDR3 DNA: TGTGCCTGGAGTCTCAGGGGTGCTAACTATGGCTACACCTTC

J gene: TRBJ2-7
V gene: TRBV7-8
D gene: TRBD2
clone size: NA
CDR3 protein: CASSFTASGSPHEQYF
CDR3 DNA: TGTGCCAGCAGCTTTACGGCTAGCGGGAGCCCCCATGAGCAGTACTTC

J gene: TRBJ2-1
V gene: TRBV5-4
D gene: TRBD1
clone size: NA
CDR3 protein: CASSSGQGSYNEQFF
CDR3 DNA: TGTGCCAGCAGCAGTGGACAGGGCTCCTACAATGAGCAGTTCTTC

J gene: TRBJ2-1
V gene: TRBV18
D gene: TRBD1
clone size: NA
CDR3 protein: CASSHWTGHQSPSYNEQFF
CDR3 DNA: TGTGCCAGCTCCCACTGGACAGGACATCAATCACCCTCCTACAATGAGCAGTTCTTC

J gene: TRBJ1-1
V gene: TRBV28
D gene: NA
clone size: NA
CDR3 protein: CASSLSGLNTEAFF
CDR3 DNA: TGTGCCAGCAGTTTGTCAGGGTTGAACACTGAAGCTTTCTTT

J gene: TRBJ1-2
V gene: TRBV2
D gene: NA
clone size: NA
CDR3 protein: CASSDQGRNYGYTF
CDR3 DNA: TGTGCCAGCAGTGACCAGGGAAGGAACTATGGCTACACCTTC

J gene: TRBJ2-7
V gene: TRBV30
D gene: NA
clone size: NA
CDR3 protein: CAWSVGEGDEQYF
CDR3 DNA: TGTGCCTGGAGTGTGGGTGAGGGGGATGAGCAGTACTTC

J gene: TRBJ2-6
V gene: TRBV5-6
D gene: NA
clone size: NA
CDR3 protein: CASSQQGSGANVLTF
CDR3 DNA: TGTGCCAGCAGCCAGCAGGGGTCTGGGGCCAACGTCCTGACTTTC

J gene: TRBJ1-3
V gene: TRBV7-6
D gene: NA
clone size: NA
CDR3 protein: CASSLERWRQSGNTIYF
CDR3 DNA: TGTGCCAGCAGCTTAGAGCGCTGGCGGCAGTCTGGAAACACCATATATTTT

J gene: TRBJ1-1
V gene: TRBV19
D gene: NA
clone size: NA
CDR3 protein: CASSIAGLGTEAFF
CDR3 DNA: TGTGCCAGTAGTATCGCGGGGCTGGGAACTGAAGCTTTCTTT

J gene: TRBJ2-7
V gene: TRBV6-5
D gene: TRBD1
clone size: NA
CDR3 protein: CASSPTGQGVHEQYF
CDR3 DNA: TGTGCCAGCAGTCCCACGGGACAGGGGGTCCACGAGCAGTACTTC

J gene: TRBJ1-2
V gene: TRBV28
D gene: NA
clone size: NA
CDR3 protein: CASSLRGYGYTF
CDR3 DNA: TGTGCCAGCAGTTTGCGGGGCTATGGCTACACCTTC

J gene: TRBJ1-1
V gene: TRBV30
D gene: NA
clone size: NA
CDR3 protein: CAWSYLLGNTEAFF
CDR3 DNA: TGTGCCTGGAGTTACCTCCTAGGGAACACTGAAGCTTTCTTT

J gene: TRBJ2-7
V gene: TRBV2
D gene: TRBD1
clone size: NA
CDR3 protein: CASGSLDRYEQYF
CDR3 DNA: TGTGCCAGCGGCTCTTTGGACAGGTACGAGCAGTACTTC

J gene: TRBJ2-3
V gene: TRBV24-1
D gene: TRBD2
clone size: NA
CDR3 protein: CATSSAGEPWDTQYF
CDR3 DNA: TGTGCCACCAGTTCGGCGGGGGAGCCTTGGGATACGCAGTATTTT

J gene: TRBJ2-7
V gene: TRBV4-1
D gene: TRBD2
clone size: NA
CDR3 protein: CASSQEVAGAYEQYF
CDR3 DNA: TGCGCCAGCAGCCAAGAAGTAGCGGGGGCCTACGAGCAGTACTTC

J gene: TRBJ2-2
V gene: TRBV30
D gene: NA
clone size: NA
CDR3 protein: CAWTRGNTGELFF
CDR3 DNA: TGTGCCTGGACCAGGGGGAACACCGGGGAGCTGTTTTTT

J gene: TRBJ1-2
V gene: TRBV5-4
D gene: TRBD1
clone size: NA
CDR3 protein: CASSLQQGANYGYTF
CDR3 DNA: TGTGCCAGCAGCTTGCAGCAGGGGGCTAACTATGGCTACACCTTC

J gene: TRBJ1-2
V gene: TRBV19
D gene: NA
clone size: NA
CDR3 protein: CGSGAPGYTF
CDR3 DNA: TGTGGATCAGGGGCACCGGGCTACACCTTC

J gene: TRBJ1-5
V gene: TRBV6-2/TRBV6-3
D gene: TRBD1
clone size: few
CDR3 protein: CASSRRTGGFGQPQHF
CDR3 DNA: TGTGCCAGCAGTCGAAGGACAGGGGGCTTTGGTCAGCCCCAGCATTTT

J gene: TRBJ2-5
V gene: TRBV6-5
D gene: NA
clone size: NA
CDR3 protein: CASSRSWAQETQYF
CDR3 DNA: TGTGCCAGCAGCCGGTCATGGGCACAAGAGACCCAGTACTTC

J gene: TRBJ2-5
V gene: TRBV6-6
D gene: TRBD2
clone size: NA
CDR3 protein: CASSYSGREKETQYF
CDR3 DNA: TGTGCCAGCAGTTACTCTGGGCGGGAGAAAGAGACCCAGTACTTC

J gene: TRBJ1-1
V gene: TRBV7-9
D gene: NA
clone size: NA
CDR3 protein: CASSDAWGQKNTEAFF
CDR3 DNA: TGTGCCAGCAGCGATGCGTGGGGGCAGAAGAACACTGAAGCTTTCTTT